This T cell receptor (beta chain) was sequenced for a study of blood T cell repertoires in COVID-19. For the study at large: Sites across the United States, Italy and Spain contributed samples from acute and convalescent COVID-19.

Methods used by the authors: The authors estimated nucleated cell counts from reference gene primer amplification. Produced via immunoSEQ multiplex PCR; TCRdb's table is partial and in-frame only. D and trimming come from the DNA, and the V and J calls and clone size come from that table. The sample lists approximately 200,000 clones, 75% to 90% occurring once. Self-reported history from a screening survey and questionnaire set each donor's cohort. The sequencing input was PBMCs or T cells enriched from blood (not recorded which). The clonotype comes from a man in his forties who had recovered from COVID-19.

Here the CDR3 reads CASSLAAGLSPLHF. DNA for the CDR3: TGCGCCAGCAGCTTGGCGGCAGGGCTTTCACCCCTCCACTTT. V and J are TRBV5-1 and TRBJ1-6, with a possible D match to TRBD1 (5 bases). The germline V gene encodes CDR1 SGHRS and CDR2 YFSETQ. The CDR3 has 14 residues. V lost 0 bases and J 9 bases, leaving 10 bases between the germline ends. The variable domain in full, with the rest retrieved from reference TRBV5-1 and TRBJ1-6, is KAGVTQTPRYLIKTRGQQVTLSCSPISGHRSVSWYQQTPGQGLQFLFEYFSETQRNKGNFPGRFSGRQFSNSRSEMNVSTLELGDSALYLCASSLAAGLSPLHFGNGTRLTVT.